The present T cell receptor (beta chain) was sequenced within a study of siplizumab effects on memory and regulatory T cells. Sequencing used immunoSEQ multiplex PCR; TCRdb keeps in-frame clones, though not all of them. This sample carries 95,000 to 100,000 clones, around nine tenths of them seen once, and the ten largest clones take about 11%. Trimming removed 0 bases at V and 5 bases at J, with 13 bases between. The CDR3 runs 15 residues. CDR1 is LGHNT and CDR2 is FRNRAP in the germline V gene. The sequence came from a human donor in good health. The material sequenced was non-Treg CD4+ T cells sorted from blood. The V gene is TRBV12-5, the J gene TRBJ2-5; D is ambiguous. In nucleotides, the CDR3 is TGTGCTAGTGGTTTGGTACGCAATCGCGTGGAGACCCAGTACTTC. Protein product: CASGLVRNRVETQYF.